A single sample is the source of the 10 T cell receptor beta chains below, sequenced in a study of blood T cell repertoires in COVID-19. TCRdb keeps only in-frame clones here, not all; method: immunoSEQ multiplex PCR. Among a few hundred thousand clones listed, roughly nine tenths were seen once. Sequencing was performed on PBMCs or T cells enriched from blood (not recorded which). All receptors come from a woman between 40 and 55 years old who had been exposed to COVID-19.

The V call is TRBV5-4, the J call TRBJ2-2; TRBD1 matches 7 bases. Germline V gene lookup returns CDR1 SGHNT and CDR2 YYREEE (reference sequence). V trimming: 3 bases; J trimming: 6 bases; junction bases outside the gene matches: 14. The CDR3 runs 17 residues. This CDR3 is CASSSPRQGTTAGELFF. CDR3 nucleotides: TGTGCCAGCAGCTCACCCAGACAGGGTACAACGGCCGGGGAGCTGTTTTTT. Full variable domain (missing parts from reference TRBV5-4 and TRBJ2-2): ETGVTQSPTHLIKTRGQQVTLRCSSQSGHNTVSWYQQALGQGPQFIFQYYREEENGRGNFPPRFSGLQFPNYSSELNVNALELDDSALYLCASSSPRQGTTAGELFFGEGSRLTVL.

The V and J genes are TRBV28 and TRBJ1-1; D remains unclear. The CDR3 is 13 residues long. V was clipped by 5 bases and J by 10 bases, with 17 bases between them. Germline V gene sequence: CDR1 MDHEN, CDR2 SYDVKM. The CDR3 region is CASSLPQLGVAFF. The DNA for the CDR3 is TGTGCCAGCAGTCTCCCCCAATTGGGCGTAGCTTTCTTT.

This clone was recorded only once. This CDR3 is CASSLVYEGGYTF. CDR3 nucleotides: TGTGCCAGCAGCTTAGTTTACGAGGGTGGCTACACCTTC. The chain is built from TRBV7-9 and TRBJ1-2; D not resolved. V lost 1 base and J 7 bases, leaving 10 bases between the germline ends. The CDR3 contains 13 residues. The germline V gene has CDR1 SEHNR and CDR2 FQNEAQ (reference sequence).

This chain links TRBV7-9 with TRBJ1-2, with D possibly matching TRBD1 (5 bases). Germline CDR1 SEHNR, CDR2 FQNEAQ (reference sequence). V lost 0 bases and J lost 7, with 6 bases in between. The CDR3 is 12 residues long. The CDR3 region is CASSLARAGYTF. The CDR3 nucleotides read TGTGCCAGCAGCTTAGCCAGGGCTGGCTACACCTTC.

The chain's CDR3 is CASSYRQGGSPLHF. CDR3 DNA: TGTGCCAGCAGCTACAGACAGGGTGGTTCACCCCTCCACTTT. The chain couples TRBV5-8 to TRBJ1-6, with 7 nucleotides matching TRBD1. V gave up 3 bases and J gave up 9 bases; unmatched junction bases: 6. The CDR3 loop spans 14 amino acids. Germline-derived CDR1 and CDR2 are SGHTS and YDEGEE.

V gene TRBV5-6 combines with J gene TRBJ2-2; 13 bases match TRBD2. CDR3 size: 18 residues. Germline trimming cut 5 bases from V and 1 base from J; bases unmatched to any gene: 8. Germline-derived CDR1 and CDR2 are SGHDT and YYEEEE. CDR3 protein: CASSHGLAGVMNTGELFF. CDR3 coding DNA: TGTGCCAGCAGTCATGGACTAGCGGGGGTAATGAACACCGGGGAGCTGTTTTTT.

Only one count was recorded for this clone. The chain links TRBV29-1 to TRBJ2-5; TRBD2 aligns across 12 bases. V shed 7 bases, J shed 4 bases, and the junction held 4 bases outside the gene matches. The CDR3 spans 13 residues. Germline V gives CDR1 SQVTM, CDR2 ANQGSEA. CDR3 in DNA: TGCAGCGGGAGGACTAGCGGGATAGAGACCCAGTACTTC. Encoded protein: CSGRTSGIETQYF.

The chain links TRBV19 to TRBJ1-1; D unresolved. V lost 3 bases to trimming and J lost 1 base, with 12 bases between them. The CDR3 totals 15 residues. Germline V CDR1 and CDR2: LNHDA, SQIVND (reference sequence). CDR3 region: CASSIIGRGNTEAFF. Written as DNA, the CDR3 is TGTGCCAGTAGTATTATTGGCCGAGGGAACACTGAAGCTTTCTTT.

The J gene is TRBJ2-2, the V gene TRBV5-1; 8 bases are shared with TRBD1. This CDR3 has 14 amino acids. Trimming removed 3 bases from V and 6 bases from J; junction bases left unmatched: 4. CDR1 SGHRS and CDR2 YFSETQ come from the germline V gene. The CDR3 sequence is CASSSPGGPGELFF. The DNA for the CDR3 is TGCGCCAGCAGCTCACCAGGGGGCCCCGGGGAGCTGTTTTTT.

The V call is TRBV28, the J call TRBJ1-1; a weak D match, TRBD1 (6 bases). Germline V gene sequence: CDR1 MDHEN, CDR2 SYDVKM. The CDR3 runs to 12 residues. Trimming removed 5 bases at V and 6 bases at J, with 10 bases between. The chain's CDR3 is CASSLQGSEAFF. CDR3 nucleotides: TGTGCCAGCAGTCTACAGGGTTCTGAAGCTTTCTTT.